This note documents a single T cell receptor beta chain sequence. CDR1 and CDR2 from the germline V gene are SNHLY and FYNNEI. The CDR3 runs 16 residues. Trimming removed 2 bases from V and 5 bases from J; junction bases left unmatched: 11. The data are from a study of blood T cell repertoires in COVID-19. Overall study context: The United States, Italy and Spain supplied acute and convalescent COVID-19 samples. Sample material is recorded as cDNA or gDNA derived from T cells, B-cell-depleted T cells, or PBMCs.

The repertoire was sequenced with immunoSEQ multiplex PCR; TCRdb's copy has only in-frame clones and lacks some. The repertoire holds some 120,000 clones, with approximately 80% as singletons. This clonotype was obtained from a woman aged 45-60 years with acute or convalescent COVID-19. The V and J genes are TRBV2 and TRBJ2-7; 8 bases align to TRBD2. The source material was peripheral blood. The chain's CDR3 is CASSELSGTAIDEQYF. The CDR3 DNA follows: TGTGCCAGCAGTGAACTTAGCGGGACGGCTATCGACGAGCAGTACTTC.